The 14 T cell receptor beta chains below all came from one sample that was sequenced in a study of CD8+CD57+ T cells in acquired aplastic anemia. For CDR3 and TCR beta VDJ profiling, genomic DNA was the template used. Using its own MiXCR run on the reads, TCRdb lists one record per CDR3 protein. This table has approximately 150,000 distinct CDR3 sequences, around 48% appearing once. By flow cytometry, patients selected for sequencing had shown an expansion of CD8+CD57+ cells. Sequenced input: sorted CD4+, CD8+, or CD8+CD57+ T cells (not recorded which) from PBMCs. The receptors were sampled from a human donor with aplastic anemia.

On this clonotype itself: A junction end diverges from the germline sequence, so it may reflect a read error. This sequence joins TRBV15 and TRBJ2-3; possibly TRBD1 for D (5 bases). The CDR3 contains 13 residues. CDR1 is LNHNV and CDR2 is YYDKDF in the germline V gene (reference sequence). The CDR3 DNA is TGTGTCACCAGCTTATCAGGGCCAGATACGCAGTATTTT. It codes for CVTSLSGPDTQYF.

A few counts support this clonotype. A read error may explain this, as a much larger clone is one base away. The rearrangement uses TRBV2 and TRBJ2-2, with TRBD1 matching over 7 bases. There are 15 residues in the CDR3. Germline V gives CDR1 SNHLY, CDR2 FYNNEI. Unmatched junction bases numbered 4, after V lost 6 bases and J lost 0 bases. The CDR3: CASSPGTANTGELFF. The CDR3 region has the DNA TGTGCCAGCAGCCCCGGGACAGCGAACACCGGGGAGCTGTTTTTT.

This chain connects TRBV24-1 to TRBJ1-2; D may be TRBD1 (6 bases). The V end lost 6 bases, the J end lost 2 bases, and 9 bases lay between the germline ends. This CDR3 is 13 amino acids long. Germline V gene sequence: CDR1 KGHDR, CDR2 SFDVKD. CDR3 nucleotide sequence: TGTGCCACCAGTCCGGGACAAAACTATGGCTACACCTTC. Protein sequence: CATSPGQNYGYTF.

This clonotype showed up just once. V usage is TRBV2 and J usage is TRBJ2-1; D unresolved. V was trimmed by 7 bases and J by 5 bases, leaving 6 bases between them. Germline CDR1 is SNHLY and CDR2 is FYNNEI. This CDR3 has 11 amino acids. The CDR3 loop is CASTDNNEQFF. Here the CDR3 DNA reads TGTGCCAGCACCGACAACAATGAGCAGTTCTTC.

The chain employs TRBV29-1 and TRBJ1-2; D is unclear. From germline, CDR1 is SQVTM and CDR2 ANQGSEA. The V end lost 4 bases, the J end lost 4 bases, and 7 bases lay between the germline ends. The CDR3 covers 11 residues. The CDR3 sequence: CSVAEGYGYTF. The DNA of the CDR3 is TGCAGCGTTGCGGAGGGCTATGGCTACACCTTC. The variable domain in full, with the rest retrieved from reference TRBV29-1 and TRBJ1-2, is SAVISQKPSRDICQRGTSLTIQCQVDSQVTMMFWYRQQPGQSLTLIATANQGSEATYESGFVIDKFPISRPNLTFSTLTVSNMSPEDSSIYLCSVAEGYGYTFGSGTRLTVV.

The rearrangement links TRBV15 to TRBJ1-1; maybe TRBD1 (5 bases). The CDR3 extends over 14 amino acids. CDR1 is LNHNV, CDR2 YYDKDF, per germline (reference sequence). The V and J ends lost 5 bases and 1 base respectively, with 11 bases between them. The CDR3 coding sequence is TGTGCCACCAGCTGGGGACGGACGAACACTGAAGCTTTCTTT. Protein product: CATSWGRTNTEAFF.

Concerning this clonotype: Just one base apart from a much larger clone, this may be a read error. DNA for the CDR3: TGTGCCGCCAGCGCCTGGGCCGGGACAGACCCCACCGGGGAGCTGTTTTTT. This encodes CAASAWAGTDPTGELFF. This chain joins TRBV15 and TRBJ2-2, with TRBD1 matching 7 bases. The CDR3 covers 17 residues. From germline, CDR1 is LNHNV and CDR2 YYDKDF (reference sequence).

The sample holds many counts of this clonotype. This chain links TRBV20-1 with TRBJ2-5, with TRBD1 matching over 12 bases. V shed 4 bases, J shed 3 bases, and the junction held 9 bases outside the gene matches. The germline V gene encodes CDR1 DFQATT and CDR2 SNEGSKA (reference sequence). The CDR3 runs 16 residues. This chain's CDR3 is CSATTGTGGWEETQYF. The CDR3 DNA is TGCAGTGCTACCACCGGGACAGGGGGCTGGGAAGAGACCCAGTACTTC.

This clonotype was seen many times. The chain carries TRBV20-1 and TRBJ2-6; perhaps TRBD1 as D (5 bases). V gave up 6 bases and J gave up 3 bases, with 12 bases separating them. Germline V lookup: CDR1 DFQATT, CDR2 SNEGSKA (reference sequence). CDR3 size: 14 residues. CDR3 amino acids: CSAQGAGGANVLTF. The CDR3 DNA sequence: TGCAGTGCCCAGGGTGCTGGTGGGGCCAACGTCCTGACTTTC.

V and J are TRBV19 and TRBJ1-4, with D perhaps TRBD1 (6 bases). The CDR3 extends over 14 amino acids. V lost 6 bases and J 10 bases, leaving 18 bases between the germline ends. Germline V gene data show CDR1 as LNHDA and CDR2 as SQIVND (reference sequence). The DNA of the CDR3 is TGTGCCAGTAGAGCAACGACGTCGGGGGCAAAACTGTTTTTT. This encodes CASRATTSGAKLFF. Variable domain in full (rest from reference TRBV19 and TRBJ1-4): DGGITQSPKYLFRKEGQNVTLSCEQNLNHDAMYWYRQDPGQGLRLIYYSQIVNDFQKGDIAEGYSVSREKKESFPLTVTSAQKNPTAFYLCASRATTSGAKLFFGSGTQLSVL.

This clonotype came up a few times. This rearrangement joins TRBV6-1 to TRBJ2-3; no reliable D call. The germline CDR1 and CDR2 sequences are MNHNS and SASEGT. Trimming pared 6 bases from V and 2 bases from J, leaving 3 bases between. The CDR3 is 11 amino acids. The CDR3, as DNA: TGTGCCAGCAGGAACACAGATACGCAGTATTTT. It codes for CASRNTDTQYF.

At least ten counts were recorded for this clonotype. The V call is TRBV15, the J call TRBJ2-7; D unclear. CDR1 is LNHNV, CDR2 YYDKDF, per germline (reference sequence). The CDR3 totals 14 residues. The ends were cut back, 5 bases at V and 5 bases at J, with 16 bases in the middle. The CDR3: CATSATRLLDEQYF. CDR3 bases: TGTGCCACCAGCGCGACGAGGCTCCTCGACGAGCAGTACTTC.

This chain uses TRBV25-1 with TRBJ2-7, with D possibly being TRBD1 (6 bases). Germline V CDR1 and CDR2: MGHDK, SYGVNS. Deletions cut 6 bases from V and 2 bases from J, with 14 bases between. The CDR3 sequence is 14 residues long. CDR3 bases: TGTGCCAGCAGCTTAAACAGGGCGACCTACGAGCAGTACTTC. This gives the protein CASSLNRATYEQYF.

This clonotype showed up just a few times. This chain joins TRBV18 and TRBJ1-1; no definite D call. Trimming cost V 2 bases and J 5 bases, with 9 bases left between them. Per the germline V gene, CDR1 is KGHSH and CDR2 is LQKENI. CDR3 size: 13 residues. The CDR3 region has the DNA TGTGCCAGCTCACCATCTTCCGGGACTGAAGCTTTCTTT. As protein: CASSPSSGTEAFF.